The clone carrying this T cell receptor beta chain was recorded a few times. The data belong to a study of blood T cell repertoires in COVID-19. Across the study: Sites in the United States, Italy and Spain provided acute and convalescent COVID-19 samples. In each case, the material was cDNA or gDNA derived from T cells, B-cell-depleted T cells, or PBMCs.

Germline CDR1 and CDR2: ENHRY and SYGVKD. Trimming shortened V by 5 bases and J by 2 bases, and 10 bases separated the two germline ends. This CDR3 contains 14 residues. Sequencing was performed with immunoSEQ multiplex PCR; in TCRdb, only in-frame clones are kept and a portion is missing. The table records roughly 200,000 clones, around 80% of them present only once. The chain has TRBV10-3 and TRBJ1-5; maybe TRBD1 (5 bases). The receptor's source is a man aged 65 to 79 with active or convalescent COVID-19. Input material: peripheral blood. The CDR3 DNA follows: TGTGCCATCAGTTCTGGGGGGGGCAATCAGCCCCAGCATTTT. It specifies CAISSGGGNQPQHF.